The 31 T cell receptor beta chains below come from one sample, sequenced in a study of blood T cell repertoires in COVID-19. Only in-frame clones appear in the TCRdb table, and some are missing; sequencing was by immunoSEQ multiplex PCR. The sample includes 200,000 to 250,000 clones, 80% of them seen just once. The sequenced sample was PBMCs or T cells enriched from blood (not recorded which). All receptors come from a man aged 25-45 years with acute COVID-19.

The gene calls are TRBV6-5 and TRBJ1-6, with no clear D. Germline CDR1 MNHEY, CDR2 SVGAGI. V lost 0 bases and J 7 bases, leaving 10 bases between the germline ends. The CDR3 loop spans 15 amino acids. CDR3 coding DNA: TGTGCCAGCAGTTACTCCGGGAGCGTAAATTCACCCCTCCACTTT. Its translation: CASSYSGSVNSPLHF.

A few counts support this clone. The chain couples TRBV19 to TRBJ1-4, with 7 nucleotides matching TRBD1. The V gene end was trimmed by 5 bases and the J gene end by 8 bases; junction bases not matched to a gene: 8. The CDR3 consists of 14 residues. Germline V lookup: CDR1 LNHDA, CDR2 SQIVND (reference sequence). The CDR3 region is CASSLQSTGEKLFF. The CDR3 DNA reads TGTGCCAGTAGTCTGCAATCGACAGGGGAAAAACTGTTTTTT.

The chain has TRBV6-1 and TRBJ2-4; TRBD2 is a possible D gene (5 bases). This CDR3 region has 16 residues. V lost 0 bases, J lost 0 bases, and 9 bases lay in between. Germline assignment: CDR1 MNHNS and CDR2 SASEGT. The CDR3 protein is CASSEAPGGAKNIQYF. The CDR3 DNA sequence: TGTGCCAGCAGTGAAGCACCCGGAGGAGCCAAAAACATTCAGTACTTC.

The V gene is TRBV5-1, the J gene TRBJ1-2, with D perhaps TRBD1 (5 bases). Germline V gene sequence: CDR1 SGHRS, CDR2 YFSETQ. V dropped 2 bases and J dropped 4 bases, with 15 bases sitting between them. CDR3 length equals 15 residues. CDR3 in amino acids: CASSLAGERSYGYTF. The CDR3 nucleotides are TGCGCCAGCAGCTTAGCGGGGGAAAGGAGCTATGGCTACACCTTC.

The V gene is TRBV9, the J gene TRBJ2-5; D may be TRBD2 (6 bases). This CDR3 region has 12 residues. The germline V gene encodes CDR1 SGDLS and CDR2 YYNGEE. V was pared by 10 bases and J by 2 bases, with 12 bases between. CDR3 sequence reads: CAYKEGQETQYF. DNA of the CDR3: TGTGCCTACAAGGAGGGGCAAGAGACCCAGTACTTC.

The chain is built from TRBV14 and TRBJ1-1; 9 bases are shared with TRBD1. CDR1 SGHDN and CDR2 FVKESK come from the germline V gene. The CDR3 covers 16 residues. After removal of 7 bases from V and 0 bases from J, the junction contained 9 bases not matched to a gene. The CDR3: CASKQGTGRVNTEAFF. The CDR3, as DNA: TGTGCCAGCAAACAAGGGACAGGGAGGGTGAACACTGAAGCTTTCTTT.

This chain links TRBV6-5 with TRBJ2-1; 9 positions match TRBD1. CDR1 and CDR2 from the germline V gene are MNHEY and SVGAGI. The CDR3 spans 14 residues. V lost 7 bases, J lost 9 bases, and 10 bases stayed unmatched. The DNA for the CDR3 is TGTGCCAGCAATTCCCTACAGGGGGCGGGTGAGCAGTTCTTC. It translates to CASNSLQGAGEQFF.

The V call is TRBV13, the J call TRBJ1-6, with TRBD1 matching over 12 bases. The germline V gene encodes CDR1 PRHDT and CDR2 FYEKMQ (reference sequence). V trimming: 5 bases; J trimming: 2 bases; junction bases outside the gene matches: 10. The CDR3 is made up of 19 amino acids. CDR3 region: CASSTGTGGGITYNSPLHF. The CDR3 bases are TGTGCCAGCAGCACAGGGACAGGGGGCGGAATCACCTATAATTCACCCCTCCACTTT.

The chain recombines TRBV10-3 with TRBJ1-4; D is uncertain. Germline values: CDR1 ENHRY, CDR2 SYGVKD. V was pared by 11 bases and J by 8 bases, with 15 bases between. The CDR3 loop spans 12 amino acids. The CDR3 DNA reads TGTGCCGCCGGCCTTGGGGAGGAAAAACTGTTTTTT. It is translated as CAAGLGEEKLFF.

This clone is a singleton in its sample. This chain connects TRBV28 to TRBJ2-2; D is unclear. V dropped 2 bases and J dropped 3 bases, with 7 bases sitting between them. Germline V CDR1 and CDR2: MDHEN, SYDVKM. This CDR3 spans 14 amino acids. This CDR3 is CASSLPEDTGELFF. DNA for the CDR3: TGTGCCAGCAGTTTACCTGAGGACACCGGGGAGCTGTTTTTT.

This chain connects TRBV11-1 to TRBJ2-5, with 10 bases fitting TRBD1. In germline, CDR1 is SGHAT, CDR2 FQDESV (reference sequence). V gave up 5 bases and J gave up 5 bases; unmatched junction bases: 11. CDR3 length: 16 residues. The CDR3 spells CASSPRVGQGPETQYF. CDR3 in DNA: TGTGCCAGCAGCCCGCGTGTGGGACAGGGGCCTGAGACCCAGTACTTC.

This clone was seen only once. The V gene is TRBV6-5, the J gene TRBJ1-1; D is uncertain. Per the germline V gene, CDR1 is MNHEY and CDR2 is SVGAGI. V was clipped by 2 bases and J by 1 base, with 8 bases between them. CDR3 length: 14 residues. CDR3 sequence: CASSYGLRNTEAFF. The CDR3 bases are TGTGCCAGCAGTTACGGCCTTCGGAACACTGAAGCTTTCTTT.

The chain joins TRBV27 to TRBJ2-5; 8 nucleotides match TRBD2. The germline gives CDR1 MNHEY, CDR2 SMNVEV (reference sequence). The junction had 9 bases not matched to a gene; V was cut back by 5 bases and J by 7 bases. The CDR3 runs 14 residues. This CDR3 is CASSPLGGAGTQYF. The CDR3, as DNA: TGTGCCAGCAGTCCCCTCGGGGGGGCCGGGACCCAGTACTTC.

Only one count was recorded for this clone. The chain carries TRBV2 and TRBJ2-4; 16 bases line up with TRBD2. Germline CDR1 is SNHLY and CDR2 is FYNNEI. Trimming cost V 5 bases and J 7 bases; bases outside gene matches: 5. CDR3 length: 16 residues. CDR3 DNA sequence: TGTGCCAGCAGTCAGGGACTAGCGGGGGGGCAGAACATTCAGTACTTC. Protein sequence: CASSQGLAGGQNIQYF.

The chain recombines TRBV6-5 with TRBJ1-6, with a tentative D call TRBD1 (5 bases). The length of the CDR3 is 12 residues. Germline V CDR1 and CDR2: MNHEY, SVGAGI. Between the trimmed V and J ends, which lost 8 bases and 6 bases, there was a span of 8 bases. DNA of the CDR3: TGTGCCAGCGACAGAGCTAATTCACCCCTCCACTTT. Its protein product is CASDRANSPLHF.

The genes are TRBV5-4 and TRBJ1-1; TRBD1 matches at 9 bases. The CDR3 length is 13 residues. V shed 4 bases and J 5 bases; nucleotides not matched to a gene: 3. Germline CDR1 and CDR2: SGHNT and YYREEE (reference sequence). The CDR3 region is CASSRDRATEAFF. DNA of the CDR3: TGTGCCAGCAGCCGGGACAGGGCGACTGAAGCTTTCTTT.

This clone was counted a few times. This chain links TRBV5-5 with TRBJ2-4; the match to TRBD2 covers 7 bases. J gave up 7 bases and V 6 bases, and 13 bases lay outside the gene matches. This CDR3 region has 15 residues. The germline CDR1 and CDR2 sequences are SGHKS and YYEKEE (reference sequence). CDR3 nucleotides: TGTGCCAGCACCTCCGGCTGGGGGGGAGCGAACATTCAGTACTTC. This translates into CASTSGWGGANIQYF.

With respect to this clone: The junction does not match germline at one end; this may be a read error. The chain combines TRBV19 with TRBJ1-1; no definite D call. Germline values: CDR1 LNHDA, CDR2 SQIVND (reference sequence). The CDR3 sequence is 15 residues long. The CDR3 loop is CASSMPPILNTEAFF. In DNA form, the CDR3 reads TGTGCCAGTAGTATGCCTCCTATCTTGAATACTGAAGCTTTCTTT.

The rearrangement uses TRBV5-4 and TRBJ2-7; unclear D gene. V was cut by 0 bases and J by 3 bases, with 4 bases left in between. Germline-derived CDR1 and CDR2 are SGHNT and YYREEE (reference sequence). The CDR3 spans 12 residues. CDR3 sequence: CASSLDYYEQYF. The CDR3 DNA follows: TGTGCCAGCAGCTTGGACTACTACGAGCAGTACTTC.

The gene calls are TRBV4-1 and TRBJ2-7; 9 nucleotides match TRBD2. CDR1 and CDR2 from the germline V gene are MGHRA and YSYEKL. The CDR3 is 15 residues long. The V segment lost 1 base and the J segment 0 bases; nucleotides outside the gene matches: 1. The CDR3 sequence is CASSQGLADSYEQYF. The CDR3 DNA reads as TGCGCCAGCAGCCAAGGACTAGCGGACTCCTACGAGCAGTACTTC.

The chain links TRBV7-2 to TRBJ1-1; no definite D call. This CDR3 region has 15 residues. V lost 5 bases to trimming and J lost 5 bases, with 18 bases between them. Germline loops: CDR1 SGHTA, CDR2 FQGNSA. In DNA form, the CDR3 reads TGTGCCAGCAGCCCTGAATTACTGTGGCGGACTGAAGCTTTCTTT. This encodes CASSPELLWRTEAFF.

This chain joins TRBV2 and TRBJ2-2; 9 bases match TRBD1. In germline, CDR1 is SNHLY, CDR2 FYNNEI. The V gene end was trimmed by 10 bases and the J gene end by 6 bases; junction bases not matched to a gene: 9. The CDR3 contains 14 residues. The CDR3 loop reads CATGTGQGAGELFF. CDR3 sequence (DNA): TGTGCCACCGGGACAGGGCAGGGAGCCGGGGAGCTGTTTTTT.

The chain links TRBV19 to TRBJ1-4, with D possibly being TRBD1 (5 bases). Deletions cut 10 bases from V and 7 bases from J, with 19 bases between. The CDR3 spans 14 residues. CDR1 is LNHDA, CDR2 SQIVND, per germline (reference sequence). Here the CDR3 DNA reads TGTGCCACTCACCGGAGGGATAGGGGTGAAAAACTGTTTTTT. This sequence encodes CATHRRDRGEKLFF. The variable domain in full, with the rest retrieved from reference TRBV19 and TRBJ1-4, is DGGITQSPKYLFRKEGQNVTLSCEQNLNHDAMYWYRQDPGQGLRLIYYSQIVNDFQKGDIAEGYSVSREKKESFPLTVTSAQKNPTAFYLCATHRRDRGEKLFFGSGTQLSVL.

This clone was recorded once. The chain is built from TRBV23-1 and TRBJ1-2; D is unclear. TRBV23-1 is annotated as an ORF whose role is uncertain. Trimming took off 4 bases at V and 4 bases at J, with 10 bases between the two ends. CDR3 length equals 13 residues. The CDR3 is CASSPLRAYGYTF. DNA of the CDR3: TGCGCCAGCAGTCCCCTGAGGGCCTATGGCTACACCTTC.

The chain couples TRBV27 to TRBJ1-6; 7 bases are a match to TRBD1. There are 15 residues in the CDR3. Germline V gene lookup returns CDR1 MNHEY and CDR2 SMNVEV (reference sequence). Trimming at V came to 6 bases and at J to 7 bases, leaving 9 bases not matched to a gene. CDR3 nucleotides: TGTGCCAGCAGGAGCCGGGACAGTCTGAATTCACCCCTCCACTTT. This gives the protein CASRSRDSLNSPLHF.

The chain has TRBV11-1 and TRBJ2-7, with D possibly matching TRBD1 (6 bases). In germline, CDR1 is SGHAT, CDR2 FQDESV (reference sequence). Trimming took off 5 bases at V and 7 bases at J, with 12 bases between the two ends. This CDR3 has 12 amino acids. The CDR3 region is CASSQLGTEQYF. CDR3 sequence (DNA): TGTGCCAGCAGCCAATTGGGGACAGAGCAGTACTTC.

The chain employs TRBV10-3 and TRBJ1-4; 8 positions match TRBD1. The length of the CDR3 is 14 residues. Per the germline V gene, CDR1 is ENHRY and CDR2 is SYGVKD. With 10 bases clipped from V and 0 bases from J, the junction kept 4 bases outside the gene matches. The CDR3 is CATKGQATNEKLFF. CDR3 nucleotides: TGTGCCACTAAGGGACAGGCAACTAATGAAAAACTGTTTTTT.

This chain connects TRBV6-5 to TRBJ1-6, with 9 bases matching TRBD1. This CDR3 is built from 15 residues. Trimming took 2 bases from V and 8 from J; bases not matched to a gene: 4. CDR1 and CDR2 from the germline V gene are MNHEY and SVGAGI. The CDR3 region is CASSYEGQGYSPLHF. CDR3 DNA: TGTGCCAGCAGTTACGAAGGACAGGGGTATTCACCCCTCCACTTT.

The gene calls are TRBV7-9 and TRBJ2-5, with a weak D call TRBD1 (6 bases). The V and J ends lost 5 bases and 0 bases respectively, with 10 bases between them. The length of the CDR3 is 14 residues. Germline lookup yields CDR1 SEHNR and CDR2 FQNEAQ (reference sequence). CDR3 coding DNA: TGTGCCAGCAGCGTAAGGGGGTACCAAGAGACCCAGTACTTC. This codes for CASSVRGYQETQYF.

This clone was seen a handful of times. The sample carries other DNA sequences with the same CDR3. CDR3 loop: CASSLAGGSKETQYF. CDR3 nucleotides: TGCGCCAGCAGCTTAGCGGGGGGGAGCAAAGAGACCCAGTACTTC. The chain has TRBV5-1 and TRBJ2-5, with TRBD2 matching over 10 bases. The length of the CDR3 is 15 residues. The germline V gene encodes CDR1 SGHRS and CDR2 YFSETQ. Trimming cost V 2 bases and J 3 bases; bases outside gene matches: 4.

The chain has TRBV4-2 and TRBJ2-1; 11 nucleotides match TRBD1. Looked up from germline, CDR1 is LGHNA and CDR2 is YNFKEQ. The CDR3 has 16 amino acids. V was clipped by 1 base and J by 3 bases; unmatched bases: 2. The CDR3, as DNA: TGTGCCAGCAGCCAAGGGACAGGGGGCTACTACAATGAGCAGTTCTTC. This codes for CASSQGTGGYYNEQFF.